This TCR beta chain was found in a study of T cells in Graves' hyperthyroidism and ophthalmopathy. For the study at large: Any treatment followed the collection of peripheral blood at initial diagnosis. Whole-study results and caveats: Patients with ophthalmopathy were separated from those with stable hyperthyroidism by a 13 V-J model. In validation, the model predicted ophthalmopathy. These predictions came a median about 6 months before onset.

On this clonotype itself: The antigen is unknown.

The CDR3 is 15 residues long. Germline lookup yields CDR1 SGHRS and CDR2 YFSETQ. Trimming at V came to 5 bases and at J to 2 bases, leaving 5 bases not matched to a gene. About 10 ml of fresh peripheral blood supplied the PBMCs. Amplification of TCR beta CDR3 regions used RNA as the template. First-round RT-PCR with HTBI primers amplified the TCR CDR3 region. One entry per CDR3 protein results from TCRdb running MiXCR on the multiplex PCR reads. The data show hundreds of thousands of distinct CDR3 sequences, roughly 14% seen once. The TCR sequence derives from a woman aged 40 to 55 with Graves' ophthalmopathy. What was sequenced was blood. V is TRBV5-1 and J is TRBJ2-5; 11 bases are a match to TRBD2. The CDR3 DNA is TGCGCCAGCAGACCCGGGACTAGCGGACAAGAGACCCAGTACTTC. Protein: CASRPGTSGQETQYF. Using reference TRBV5-1 and TRBJ2-5 for the parts outside the CDR3, the full variable domain is KAGVTQTPRYLIKTRGQQVTLSCSPISGHRSVSWYQQTPGQGLQFLFEYFSETQRNKGNFPGRFSGRQFSNSRSEMNVSTLELGDSALYLCASRPGTSGQETQYFGPGTRLLVL.